This T cell receptor beta chain was profiled in a study of monozygotic twins with inflammatory bowel disease. Molecular identifiers with 6-nucleotide sample barcodes were added during cDNA synthesis via template switching. Each CDR3 protein gets one entry in TCRdb, which reprocessed the 5' RACE reads and gives no DNA. Its listing shows 150,000 to 200,000 distinct CDR3 sequences. Sequencing was done on a sample of blood. The clonotype comes from a human donor with ulcerative colitis or Crohn's disease, or a healthy co-twin of an affected twin (not recorded which).

The CDR3 loop reads CASRPEGPDTQYF. The V call is TRBV4-1, the J call TRBJ2-3; TCRdb proposes TRBD2, but this gene call is untestable without DNA. The CDR3 runs to 13 residues. Germline lookup yields CDR1 MGHRA and CDR2 YSYEKL.